Below, one T cell receptor (beta chain) is given with its context. CDR3 length: 13 residues. Germline values: CDR1 GTSNPN, CDR2 SVGIG (reference sequence). J gave up 6 bases and V 2 bases, and 3 bases lay outside the gene matches. This sample was taken from a study of blood T cell repertoires in COVID-19. Participants had their cohort set by participant-reported clinical history. Authors' methods: It was from reference gene primer amplification that nucleated cell counts were estimated. The repertoire was sequenced with immunoSEQ multiplex PCR; TCRdb's copy has only in-frame clones and lacks some. The V and J calls and clone size were taken over from that table, and D and trimming were inferred from the DNA. Among a few hundred thousand clones listed, 85% to 90% were seen once.

The chain recombines TRBV30 with TRBJ1-5; 8 bases line up with TRBD1. The sample consisted of PBMCs or T cells enriched from blood (not recorded which). This TCR was sampled from a young woman in a cohort exposed to, infected with or recovered from COVID-19 (not recorded which). The CDR3 DNA reads as TGTGCCTGGAGTACTCAGGGGGCTCAGCCCCAGCATTTT. This encodes CAWSTQGAQPQHF.